A single sample gave rise to the 10 T cell receptor beta chains below, sequenced in a study of blood T cell repertoires in COVID-19. TCRdb's table, derived via immunoSEQ multiplex PCR, lists solely in-frame clones and lacks some. The repertoire consists of 200,000 to 250,000 clones, with around 89% occurring once and the leading ten covering less than 0.9%. The sample taken for sequencing was PBMCs or T cells enriched from blood (not recorded which). The receptor set was obtained from a man aged 50 to 60 who had been exposed to COVID-19.

In this sample, this clone turned up once. This rearrangement joins TRBV9 to TRBJ1-1, with D maybe TRBD1 (5 bases). Germline-derived CDR1 and CDR2 are SGDLS and YYNGEE. The CDR3 runs 15 residues. The V and J ends lost 0 bases and 1 base respectively, with 10 bases between them. Written as DNA, the CDR3 is TGTGCCAGCAGCGTAGAGGGGAGGAGGAACACTGAAGCTTTCTTT. Residues: CASSVEGRRNTEAFF.

The CDR3 loop is CASSIYTGRTGELFF. CDR3 nucleotides: TGTGCCAGTAGTATATACACAGGGAGAACCGGGGAGCTGTTTTTT. The chain joins TRBV19 to TRBJ2-2; tentatively, D is TRBD1 (6 bases). Germline lookup yields CDR1 LNHDA and CDR2 SQIVND (reference sequence). This CDR3 region has 15 residues. V dropped 2 bases and J dropped 5 bases, with 12 bases sitting between them. Filled out from reference TRBV19 and TRBJ2-2, the complete variable domain reads DGGITQSPKYLFRKEGQNVTLSCEQNLNHDAMYWYRQDPGQGLRLIYYSQIVNDFQKGDIAEGYSVSREKKESFPLTVTSAQKNPTAFYLCASSIYTGRTGELFFGEGSRLTVL.

V and J are TRBV15 and TRBJ2-7; D not certain. The ends were cut back, 1 base at V and 5 bases at J, with 3 bases in the middle. This CDR3 is 11 amino acids long. From germline, CDR1 is LNHNV and CDR2 YYDKDF (reference sequence). In DNA, the CDR3 is TGTGCCACCAGCAGAGTAGACGAGCAGTACGTC. This codes for CATSRVDEQYV.

This rearrangement joins TRBV28 to TRBJ1-2, with 7 bases lining up with TRBD1. The trim removed 5 bases at V and 6 bases at J, leaving 9 bases unmatched. Germline-derived CDR1 and CDR2 are MDHEN and SYDVKM. The CDR3 covers 14 residues. The CDR3 sequence is CASSPQTGWDGYTF. CDR3 nucleotides: TGTGCCAGCAGTCCCCAGACAGGGTGGGATGGCTACACCTTC.

This sequence joins TRBV10-1 and TRBJ1-5, with D possibly being TRBD1 (5 bases). The germline CDR1 and CDR2 sequences are WNHNN and SYGVQD (reference sequence). The CDR3 totals 20 residues. Between the trimmed V and J ends, which lost 7 bases and 0 bases, there was a span of 28 bases. CDR3 sequence (DNA): TGCGCCAGCATGGTGAGCCAGGGCAGAGCTAGGCCAAATAGCAATCAGCCCCAGCATTTT. It translates to CASMVSQGRARPNSNQPQHF.

The chain combines TRBV9 with TRBJ1-1; possible D gene TRBD1, 6 bases. The length of the CDR3 is 14 residues. Germline CDR1 reads SGDLS; CDR2 reads YYNGEE. V lost 2 bases and J 0 bases, leaving 8 bases between the germline ends. CDR3 residues: CASSVTGVNTEAFF. In nucleotides, the CDR3 is TGTGCCAGCAGCGTGACAGGAGTGAACACTGAAGCTTTCTTT.

This clone has only one observation. The V call is TRBV5-4, the J call TRBJ2-7; 8 nucleotides align to TRBD2. With 2 bases clipped from V and 6 bases from J, the junction kept 7 bases outside the gene matches. From germline, CDR1 is SGHNT and CDR2 YYREEE (reference sequence). The CDR3 covers 14 residues. In DNA, the CDR3 is TGTGCCAGCAGCTTTTACGGACTAGCTGGCGAGCAGTACTTC. It translates to CASSFYGLAGEQYF.

J is TRBJ1-1 and V is TRBV3-1 (or the pseudogene TRBV3-2); 10 nucleotides agree with TRBD1. V shed 4 bases and J 4 bases; nucleotides not matched to a gene: 6. Germline V gives CDR1 LGHDT, CDR2 YNNKEL (reference sequence). There are 15 residues in the CDR3. The CDR3 DNA reads TGTGCCAGCAGCCCCTATGGACAGGGGGGCACTGAAGCTTTCTTT. Encoded protein: CASSPYGQGGTEAFF.

Worth noting for this clone: Other DNA sequences from this sample encode an identical CDR3 as well. The CDR3 reads CASSLAGDDTEAFF. CDR3 sequence (DNA): TGCGCCAGCAGCTTGGCCGGAGATGACACTGAAGCTTTCTTT. The chain recombines TRBV5-1 with TRBJ1-1; D is ambiguous. The CDR3 totals 14 residues. Trimming took off 0 bases at V and 3 bases at J, with 9 bases between the two ends. Germline V CDR1 and CDR2: SGHRS, YFSETQ.

This chain links TRBV5-5 with TRBJ1-2; TRBD1 aligns across 7 bases. V dropped 2 bases and J dropped 3; count of bases not matched to a gene: 7. This CDR3 has 15 residues. Per the germline V gene, CDR1 is SGHKS and CDR2 is YYEKEE (reference sequence). CDR3 region: CASSFSRGRDYGYTF. CDR3 in DNA: TGTGCCAGCAGCTTTTCGAGGGGGCGCGACTATGGCTACACCTTC. The full variable domain, completed using reference TRBV5-5 and TRBJ1-2, is DAGVTQSPTHLIKTRGQQVTLRCSPISGHKSVSWYQQVLGQGPQFIFQYYEKEERGRGNFPDRFSARQFPNYSSELNVNALLLGDSALYLCASSFSRGRDYGYTFGSGTRLTVV.